This note documents a single TCR beta chain sequence. The germline V gene has CDR1 SGHNT and CDR2 YYREEE (reference sequence). V was pared by 4 bases and J by 5 bases, with 17 bases of the junction left unmatched. The CDR3 extends over 17 amino acids. This entry belongs to a study of blood T cell repertoires in COVID-19. Study-level background: The analysed material was cDNA or gDNA that came from T cells, B-cell-depleted T cells, or PBMCs.

The method was immunoSEQ multiplex PCR; TCRdb's version includes in-frame clones alone and lacks a portion of them. Of about 82,000 clones in the sample, over 80% are singletons; the top ten hold roughly 18%. The material sequenced was peripheral blood. The receptor was isolated from an elderly man with active or convalescent COVID-19. V is TRBV5-4 and J is TRBJ2-5; the match to TRBD2 covers 7 bases. CDR3 bases: TGTGCCAGCAGCCACCCTGGTGGGGCGGGAGCTGGTGAGACCCAGTACTTC. It specifies CASSHPGGAGAGETQYF.